The clone carrying this TCR beta chain has just one count. Its target is not known. Profiled with immunoSEQ multiplex PCR; TCRdb holds only in-frame clones, not every one. The repertoire includes 15,000 or so clones, over 70% of them detected once, and around 10% sits in the top ten. The data are from a study of immune cell composition in non-small cell lung cancer. Study as a whole: Tumours were mainly lung adenocarcinoma or squamous cell carcinoma.

Regarding the study as a whole: Smoking pack-years did not significantly correlate with tumour TCR-beta clonality. Adenocarcinomas with higher top tumour-associated clone frequency had more reactive TILs. Lung squamous cell carcinoma tumours had significantly higher top 10 clone scores and productive clonality than lung adenocarcinoma.

This CDR3 region has 11 residues. V was clipped by 7 bases and J by 0 bases, with 4 bases between them. CDR1 is DFQATT, CDR2 SNEGSKA, per germline (reference sequence). Sample: lung tumor tissue. The genes are TRBV20-1 and TRBJ2-1; D not resolved. The receptor's source is a human donor with non-small cell lung cancer. In nucleotides, the CDR3 is TGCAGTGTTCTCTCCTACAATGAGCAGTTCTTC. This encodes CSVLSYNEQFF.